This T cell receptor beta chain was observed in a study of blood T cell repertoires in COVID-19 (dated by TCRdb to 2020 to 2021). Study-level background: Samples covering the acute and convalescent phases of COVID-19 were provided by collaborators in the United States, Italy and Spain. The material from the prospective study consisted of cDNA or gDNA derived from T cells, B-cell-depleted T cells, or PBMCs. The dataset comprised deeply sampled blood TCRbeta repertoires from subjects exposed to, actively infected with, or recovered from COVID-19. A freely available public database, intended as a resource for researchers studying the immune response to SARS-CoV-2, is where the repertoires were released. The samples were drawn from two sources: the first 160 participants of the ongoing ImmuneRACE study, and 1,200 or so subjects contributed by 6 global collaborators. A de-identified subject ID, COVID-19 status, age in years and sex were almost always included in the sample metadata. Where available, HLA class I and class II types were obtained from metadata supplied by the sample provider rather than from assay-based typing.

The immunoSEQ Assay, a bias-controlled multiplex PCR, was used to amplify TCRbeta CDR3 regions from genomic DNA. The source study handled its data this way. Within the assay, amplification of reference gene primers was used to estimate how many nucleated cells each sample contained. Sequence reads were collapsed and filtered to measure the absolute abundance of every unique TCRbeta CDR3 rearrangement. For each sample, productive Simpson clonality was calculated as the square root of Simpson's diversity index across productive rearrangements. TCRdb obtained this table from immuneACCESS and retained in-frame rearrangements with V and J assigned. These tables miss some clones; where compared with another copy, unresolved V genes account for less than half of the shortfall, and the remainder is unexplained. V and J calls and clone size are those listed in that table; D and trimming were worked out from the DNA. The sample includes fewer than 400,000 clones, with about 85% observed a single time. The top ten hold approximately 3.7% of the sample.

The CDR3 runs 16 amino acids, cysteine and phenylalanine included. Only the CDR3 DNA is retained, 48 bases long and in frame from the first base. CDR1 and CDR2 (MNHEY, SMNVEV) derive from the germline V gene (reference sequence). Cut back by 2 bases and 0 bases, the V and J ends lie 13 bases apart. The collaborating institutions used their own protocols to collect whole blood in K2EDTA tubes. Collaborator samples were shipped for TCRbeta analysis as frozen whole blood, isolated PBMCs, or DNA extracted from either sample type. Only one count was recorded for this clone. No cognate antigen has been identified for it. Per-base quality was not reported, and no clone a single base away is much larger than it. What the work shows at the level of the full study, not this receptor alone: Clinical and demographic metadata were provided uncurated, with the amount varying by source and participant.

The sequenced sample was peripheral blood. The chain is encoded by TRBV27 joined to TRBJ1-2; a tentative D match to TRBD1 spans 6 bases. This TCR was sampled from a woman under 30 with acute or convalescent COVID-19. The DNA sequence is given as TGTGCCAGCAGTTTAGGGGGCGCCGAATCTAACTATGGCTACACCTTC. Translation gives CASSLGGAESNYGYTF.